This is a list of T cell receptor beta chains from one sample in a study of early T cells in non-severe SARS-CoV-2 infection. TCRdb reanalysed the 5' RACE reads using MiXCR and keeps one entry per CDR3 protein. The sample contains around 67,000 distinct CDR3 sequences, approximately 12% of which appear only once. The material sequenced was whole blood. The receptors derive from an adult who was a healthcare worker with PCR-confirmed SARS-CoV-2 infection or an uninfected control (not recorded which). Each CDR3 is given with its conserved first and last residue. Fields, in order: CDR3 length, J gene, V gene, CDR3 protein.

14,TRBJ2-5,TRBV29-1,CSVEGAGLRETQYF
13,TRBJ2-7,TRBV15,CATSRELSYEQYF
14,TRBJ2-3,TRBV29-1,CSVEDTKRTDTQYF
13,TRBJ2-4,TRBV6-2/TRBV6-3,CASSRGIENIQYF
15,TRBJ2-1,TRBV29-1,CSGLGQAPSYNEQFF
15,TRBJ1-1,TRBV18,CASSPNENRDTEAFF
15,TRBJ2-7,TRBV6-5,CASRSLSGISYEQYF
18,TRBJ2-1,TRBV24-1,CATSDPQPGQGSYNEQFF
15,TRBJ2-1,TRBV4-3,CAISTDYRSYNEQFF
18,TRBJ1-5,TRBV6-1,CASSRGRDLLNGNQPQHF
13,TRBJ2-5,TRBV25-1,CASSEALSETQYF
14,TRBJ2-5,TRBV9,CASSVDPMTETQYF
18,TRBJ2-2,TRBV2,CASSHISTGTRATGELFF
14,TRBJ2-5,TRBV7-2,CASSLYYNQETQYF
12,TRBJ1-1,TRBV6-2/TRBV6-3,CATGGIGTEAFF
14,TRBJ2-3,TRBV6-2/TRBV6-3,CASSRTAPPDTQYF
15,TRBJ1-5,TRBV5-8,CASSLEGQGWQPQHF
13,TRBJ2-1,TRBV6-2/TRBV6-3,CASSPHSYNEQFF
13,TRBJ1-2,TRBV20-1,CSASRQDIGGYTF
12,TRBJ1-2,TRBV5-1,CASRTTEYGYTF